Following are 16 T cell receptor beta chains from one sample sequenced in a study of blood T cell repertoires in COVID-19. Clones were sequenced by immunoSEQ multiplex PCR, and TCRdb holds only the in-frame ones, with some missing. The sample shows over 250,000 clones, 86% of them seen only once. Input material: peripheral blood. The origin of the receptors is a woman aged 70 to 79 with COVID-19, enrolled during active disease.

The CDR3 here is CASSGPGLAGGRGPYNEQFF. The CDR3 DNA follows: TGTGCCAGCAGCGGACCGGGACTAGCGGGGGGAAGGGGACCCTACAATGAGCAGTTCTTC. This chain uses TRBV13 with TRBJ2-1; TRBD2 agrees at 15 bases. Per the germline V gene, CDR1 is PRHDT and CDR2 is FYEKMQ (reference sequence). The CDR3 loop spans 20 amino acids. Trimming removed 5 bases from V and 2 bases from J; junction bases left unmatched: 13.

This clone was detected once. V is TRBV5-1 and J is TRBJ2-3; D is perhaps TRBD2 (5 bases). Germline V gene lookup returns CDR1 SGHRS and CDR2 YFSETQ. V lost 2 bases and J 3 bases, leaving 13 bases between the germline ends. This CDR3 comprises 15 residues. CDR3 coding DNA: TGCGCCAGCAGCTTCGGTACCTCGGGGACAGATACGCAGTATTTT. Amino acid sequence: CASSFGTSGTDTQYF. The full variable domain, rest sourced from reference TRBV5-1 and TRBJ2-3, is KAGVTQTPRYLIKTRGQQVTLSCSPISGHRSVSWYQQTPGQGLQFLFEYFSETQRNKGNFPGRFSGRQFSNSRSEMNVSTLELGDSALYLCASSFGTSGTDTQYFGPGTRLTVL.

The chain is built from TRBV11-1 and TRBJ2-7; D possibly corresponds to TRBD2 (5 bases). Trimming shortened V by 5 bases and J by 0 bases, and 11 bases separated the two germline ends. The CDR3 is 14 residues long. The germline gives CDR1 SGHAT, CDR2 FQDESV (reference sequence). The CDR3 here is CASSATGFSYEQYF. In DNA, the CDR3 is TGTGCCAGCAGCGCCACGGGGTTCTCCTACGAGCAGTACTTC.

This clone was seen just once. The chain uses TRBV7-9 and TRBJ2-1; TRBD2 matches 7 bases. The CDR3 sequence is 15 residues long. Germline V gives CDR1 SEHNR, CDR2 FQNEAQ (reference sequence). Losses at the gene ends were 0 bases for V and 5 bases for J; bases not matched to a gene: 4. The CDR3 DNA reads TGTGCCAGCAGCTTAGCGGGGGGGACGAACAATGAGCAGTTCTTC. Its protein is CASSLAGGTNNEQFF.

The genes are TRBV9 and TRBJ2-6; 8 bases align to TRBD1. CDR3 length: 18 amino acids. The ends lost 4 bases at V and 4 bases at J; junction bases unmatched: 13. Germline CDR1 reads SGDLS; CDR2 reads YYNGEE. CDR3 loop: CASSPREAGGFGANVLTF. CDR3 bases: TGTGCCAGCAGCCCACGTGAGGCAGGGGGCTTCGGGGCCAACGTCCTGACTTTC.

This chain links TRBV18 with TRBJ1-4, with TRBD1 matching over 9 bases. The V gene's germline CDR1 is KGHSH and CDR2 LQKENI. The CDR3 is 14 amino acids. The V and J ends lost 3 bases and 8 bases, in that order; junction bases with no gene match: 4. The CDR3 DNA is TGTGCCAGCTCACCCGGGACAGGGCGGGAAAAACTGTTTTTT. Protein: CASSPGTGREKLFF.

Here the CDR3 DNA reads TGTGCCAGCACCCTTGGGGGGTTCCATTCTGGAAACACCATATATTTT. It yields the protein CASTLGGFHSGNTIYF. V and J are TRBV3-1 (or the pseudogene TRBV3-2) and TRBJ1-3; a weak D match, TRBD1 (5 bases). Trimming stripped 7 bases from V and 1 base from J, with 17 bases between. The CDR3 covers 16 residues. Germline V CDR1 and CDR2: LGHDT, YNNKEL (reference sequence).

The chain couples TRBV9 to TRBJ2-5; D is perhaps TRBD2 (7 bases). V dropped 5 bases and J dropped 5 bases, with 13 bases sitting between them. This CDR3 has 13 amino acids. Per the germline V gene, CDR1 is SGDLS and CDR2 is YYNGEE. CDR3 residues: CASSGGALETQYF. For the CDR3, the DNA is TGTGCCAGCAGTGGGGGGGCGCTCGAGACCCAGTACTTC. The full variable domain, its missing parts supplied by reference TRBV9 and TRBJ2-5, is DSGVTQTPKHLITATGQRVTLRCSPRSGDLSVYWYQQSLDQGLQFLIQYYNGEERAKGNILERFSAQQFPDLHSELNLSSLELGDSALYFCASSGGALETQYFGPGTRLLVL.

This clone was seen a handful of times. This chain uses TRBV2 with TRBJ2-2; the D gene is possibly TRBD1 (6 bases). The CDR3 loop spans 14 amino acids. CDR1 and CDR2 (germline): SNHLY, FYNNEI. V gave up 7 bases and J gave up 1 base, with 10 bases separating them. The CDR3, as DNA: TGTGCCAGCATTCCGGACAGGAACACCGGGGAGCTGTTTTTT. Its translation is CASIPDRNTGELFF.

This clone was seen a single time. Written as DNA, the CDR3 is TGTGCCAGTAGTACCGGGACAGGGTATCAGCCCCAGCATTTT. It yields the protein CASSTGTGYQPQHF. This rearrangement joins TRBV19 to TRBJ1-5, with 9 bases matching TRBD1. There are 14 residues in the CDR3. Losses at the gene ends were 4 bases for V and 5 bases for J; bases not matched to a gene: 3. Germline CDR1 reads LNHDA; CDR2 reads SQIVND (reference sequence).

The rearrangement links TRBV9 to TRBJ2-7, with 9 bases aligning to TRBD1. The CDR3 is 14 residues long. V shed 3 bases, J shed 5 bases, and the junction held 6 bases outside the gene matches. Germline V CDR1 and CDR2: SGDLS, YYNGEE. CDR3 residues: CASSARGQGHEQYF. The CDR3, as DNA: TGTGCCAGCAGCGCGCGGGGACAGGGTCACGAGCAGTACTTC. The whole variable domain, filled in from reference TRBV9 and TRBJ2-7, reads DSGVTQTPKHLITATGQRVTLRCSPRSGDLSVYWYQQSLDQGLQFLIQYYNGEERAKGNILERFSAQQFPDLHSELNLSSLELGDSALYFCASSARGQGHEQYFGPGTRLTVT.

The chain combines TRBV11-2 with TRBJ2-7; no reliable D call. This CDR3 contains 14 residues. V lost 5 bases to trimming and J lost 4 bases, with 15 bases between them. The germline V gene has CDR1 SGHAT and CDR2 FQNNGV. The CDR3 DNA sequence: TGTGCCAGCAGCGCGCCTTACCGCCCTTACGAGCAGTACTTC. Protein: CASSAPYRPYEQYF.

The chain has TRBV19 and TRBJ2-2, with 7 positions matching TRBD1. Germline CDR1 and CDR2: LNHDA and SQIVND (reference sequence). There are 14 residues in the CDR3. V was pared by 5 bases and J by 0 bases, with 0 bases of the junction left unmatched. The CDR3 is CASSQGANTGELFF. DNA of the CDR3: TGTGCCAGTAGTCAGGGGGCGAACACCGGGGAGCTGTTTTTT.

CDR3 sequence (DNA): TGTGCCAGCTCACCACGAGATCATGGCTACACCTTC. Its protein product is CASSPRDHGYTF. The chain couples TRBV18 to TRBJ1-2, with no clear D. There are 12 residues in the CDR3. The V end was cut by 1 base, the J end by 6 bases, with 6 bases between. Germline assignment: CDR1 KGHSH and CDR2 LQKENI.

The chain recombines TRBV18 with TRBJ1-1; no firm D call. Trimming stripped 0 bases from V and 6 bases from J, with 11 bases between. Germline V CDR1 and CDR2: KGHSH, LQKENI. This CDR3 has 14 residues. Written as DNA, the CDR3 is TGTGCCAGCTCACCACCTAGACCGGACTCTGAAGCTTTCTTT. Amino acid sequence: CASSPPRPDSEAFF.

The chain recombines TRBV7-9 with TRBJ1-2, with D tentatively TRBD1 (6 bases). Germline CDR1 reads SEHNR; CDR2 reads FQNEAQ (reference sequence). This CDR3 has 14 residues. V was cut by 2 bases and J by 8 bases, with 15 bases left in between. CDR3 nucleotide sequence: TGTGCCAGCAGCTTATATGACAGGAACAACGGCTACACCTTC. Translated, it gives CASSLYDRNNGYTF. The entire variable domain, with the rest obtained from reference TRBV7-9 and TRBJ1-2, is as follows: DTGVSQNPRHKITKRGQNVTFRCDPISEHNRLYWYRQTLGQGPEFLTYFQNEAQLEKSRLLSDRFSAERPKGSFSTLEIQRTEQGDSAMYLCASSLYDRNNGYTFGSGTRLTVV.